This T cell receptor beta chain was sequenced for a study of blood T cell repertoires in COVID-19. Across the study: COVID-19 samples from acute and convalescent phases originated in the United States, Italy and Spain. T cells, B-cell-depleted T cells, or PBMCs supplied cDNA or gDNA.

Germline trimming cut 5 bases from V and 0 bases from J; bases unmatched to any gene: 11. The germline gives CDR1 PRHDT, CDR2 FYEKMQ (reference sequence). The CDR3 totals 19 residues. How the authors handled the data: Reference gene primer amplification yielded estimated nucleated cell counts. Profiling relied on immunoSEQ multiplex PCR, and the TCRdb table lists in-frame clones only, not all of them. Clone size and V and J calls were adopted from that table, with D and trimming inferred from the DNA. Found here are around 270,000 clones, around 80% of them singletons; the top ten hold around 4%. This clone was detected once.

This TCR was sampled from a man aged 55 to 70 with acute or convalescent COVID-19. The sample consisted of peripheral blood. The chain is built from TRBV13 and TRBJ2-3; 13 bases align to TRBD2. CDR3 nucleotides: TGTGCCAGCAGCCCATCGACTAGCGGGGGGTCTCCTAGCACAGATACGCAGTATTTT. Its translation: CASSPSTSGGSPSTDTQYF.